What follows are 22 T cell receptor beta chains derived from one specimen sequenced in a study of cytomegalovirus exposure and HLA in healthy donors (dated by TCRdb to the late 2010s). The library relied on the immunoSEQ multiplex PCR assay. For the multiplex PCR, a mixture combining 60 forward primers for TCR Vbeta segments and 13 reverse primers for TCR Jbeta segments was used. The table comes from immuneACCESS by way of TCRdb, which keeps in-frame sequences with V and J called. Part of the clones is missing from these tables; in studies checked, under half for an unresolved V gene and the rest for unknown reasons. The table held for this sample gives 150,000 or so clones. 1.7% of the sample lies in the top ten. The sequenced sample consisted of PBMCs. The receptor set was obtained from a man in his late teens or twenties in good health and CMV-seronegative.

The chain carries TRBV4-2 and TRBJ2-5; 7 bases align to TRBD2. The assigned J gene may be wrong: the sequence end matches TRBJ2-7 better. From germline, CDR1 is LGHNA and CDR2 YNFKEQ. This CDR3 spans 16 amino acids. The CDR3 DNA reads as TGTGCCAGCAGCCAAGAGTACCCGGGGGGCTCCTACGAGCAGTACTTC. Amino acid sequence: CASSQEYPGGSYEQYF.

The gene calls are TRBV4-3 and TRBJ1-2, with TRBD1 identical over 7 bases. CDR1 LGHNA and CDR2 YSLEER come from the germline V gene. With 3 bases clipped from V and 4 bases from J, the junction kept 14 bases outside the gene matches. The CDR3 has 17 amino acids. The CDR3 here is CASSHFPLQGLGYGYTF. DNA of the CDR3: TGCGCCAGCAGCCATTTCCCCCTACAGGGGCTAGGCTATGGCTACACCTTC.

The chain is built from TRBV27 and TRBJ1-5, with a weak D call TRBD1 (6 bases). Trimming took 5 bases from V and 0 from J, leaving 14 bases between them. The CDR3 contains 16 residues. Germline V CDR1 and CDR2: MNHEY, SMNVEV (reference sequence). CDR3 region: CASSPRGQRSNQPQHF. For the CDR3, the DNA is TGTGCCAGCAGTCCCCGAGGACAGCGTAGCAATCAGCCCCAGCATTTT.

The chain joins TRBV7-2 to TRBJ1-5; unclear D gene. Trimming pared 1 base from V and 9 bases from J, leaving 13 bases between. The CDR3 is 14 residues long. Germline-derived CDR1 and CDR2 are SGHTA and FQGNSA. For the CDR3, the DNA is TGTGCCAGCAGCTTAGATGGCAGCCAGCGGCCCCAGCATTTT. Translating gives CASSLDGSQRPQHF.

The V call is TRBV5-4, the J call TRBJ1-3; no firm D call. The CDR3 is made up of 16 amino acids. V was trimmed by 4 bases and J by 3 bases, leaving 17 bases between them. Germline CDR1 SGHNT, CDR2 YYREEE (reference sequence). The CDR3 loop is CASSPRGGLSGNTIYF. As DNA, the CDR3 is TGTGCCAGCAGCCCCAGAGGAGGGCTTAGTGGAAACACCATATATTTT.

The rearrangement uses TRBV4-3 and TRBJ1-1; D is ambiguous. Trimming stripped 6 bases from V and 1 base from J, with 9 bases between. The CDR3 extends over 13 amino acids. Germline V gene lookup returns CDR1 LGHNA and CDR2 YSLEER. The CDR3 sequence is CASSRGENTEAFF. CDR3 nucleotides: TGCGCCAGCAGTAGAGGAGAGAACACTGAAGCTTTCTTT.

CDR3 in DNA: TGTGCCAGCAGCTTAGGTCTGGGTTTGGTAGCAGCTGAGCAGTTCTTC. Translating gives CASSLGLGLVAAEQFF. This chain uses TRBV11-3 with TRBJ2-1; D is unresolved. Germline V CDR1 and CDR2: SGHNT, YENEEA. The CDR3 loop spans 16 amino acids. Trimming took 1 base from V and 9 from J, leaving 19 bases between them.

The gene calls are TRBV5-6 and TRBJ1-4; D unresolved. Trimming shortened V by 4 bases and J by 8 bases, and 12 bases separated the two germline ends. Per germline, CDR1 SGHDT and CDR2 YYEEEE. The length of the CDR3 is 13 residues. The CDR3 coding sequence is TGTGCCAGCAGCACGACCACGGGAGAAAAACTGTTTTTT. Translating gives CASSTTTGEKLFF.

The V and J genes are TRBV20-1 and TRBJ2-7; D is unresolved. The V end lost 5 bases, the J end lost 6 bases, and 11 bases lay between the germline ends. Germline V lookup: CDR1 DFQATT, CDR2 SNEGSKA (reference sequence). The CDR3 loop spans 11 amino acids. This CDR3 is CSAPRETEQYF. The DNA for the CDR3 is TGCAGTGCTCCGCGCGAAACCGAGCAGTACTTC.

The chain couples TRBV19 to TRBJ2-7, with 7 positions matching TRBD2. The J segment lost 2 bases and the V segment lost 6 bases, leaving 1 base of the junction unmatched. This CDR3 has 12 residues. CDR1 LNHDA and CDR2 SQIVND come from the germline V gene (reference sequence). This CDR3 is CASSGLAYEQYF. The CDR3 DNA sequence: TGTGCCAGTAGCGGACTAGCCTACGAGCAGTACTTC.

The chain employs TRBV30 and TRBJ1-5; D ambiguous. CDR1 GTSNPN and CDR2 SVGIG come from the germline V gene (reference sequence). Trimming took off 2 bases at V and 3 bases at J, with 8 bases between the two ends. The CDR3 runs 13 residues. CDR3 coding DNA: TGTGCCTGGAGTTACAGTCACAATCAGCCCCAGCATTTT. Translated: CAWSYSHNQPQHF.

The chain links TRBV28 to TRBJ1-2; D perhaps matches TRBD1 (6 bases). From germline, CDR1 is MDHEN and CDR2 SYDVKM. Trimming took off 5 bases at V and 8 bases at J, with 18 bases between the two ends. The CDR3 sequence is 14 residues long. CDR3 residues: CASSPDSWGSGYTF. The CDR3 nucleotides read TGTGCCAGCAGTCCGGACAGTTGGGGGTCGGGCTACACCTTC.

The CDR3 DNA is TGTGCCAGCAGCTTTCTTGGCGGAGACTACGAGCAGTACTTC. Translation: CASSFLGGDYEQYF. The chain carries TRBV7-2 and TRBJ2-7; D is uncertain. Looked up from germline, CDR1 is SGHTA and CDR2 is FQGNSA. V gave up 3 bases and J gave up 3 bases, with 12 bases separating them. The CDR3 consists of 14 residues.

V is TRBV5-5 and J is TRBJ1-1; D is undetermined. V was cut by 5 bases and J by 0 bases, with 8 bases left in between. This CDR3 is 13 amino acids long. Germline assignment: CDR1 SGHKS and CDR2 YYEKEE (reference sequence). CDR3 DNA sequence: TGTGCCAGCAGTTGGGCCTTGAACACTGAAGCTTTCTTT. Its protein is CASSWALNTEAFF.

The gene calls are TRBV7-2 and TRBJ2-7; D might be TRBD1 (5 bases). Trimming shortened V by 3 bases and J by 0 bases, and 9 bases separated the two germline ends. The CDR3 has 14 amino acids. Germline V gives CDR1 SGHTA, CDR2 FQGNSA. CDR3 sequence reads: CASSLDNRSYEQYF. The CDR3 DNA reads as TGTGCCAGCAGCTTGGACAACCGCTCCTACGAGCAGTACTTC.

V gene TRBV30 combines with J gene TRBJ1-1; a weak D match, TRBD1 (5 bases). Germline V gene data show CDR1 as GTSNPN and CDR2 as SVGIG (reference sequence). The V end was cut by 5 bases, the J end by 3 bases, with 13 bases between. This CDR3 is built from 13 residues. In DNA form, the CDR3 reads TGTGCCTGGTCACCACGGGGGTACACTGAAGCTTTCTTT. The encoded protein is CAWSPRGYTEAFF.

The chain couples TRBV9 to TRBJ2-2; 10 bases fit TRBD1. The J segment lost 5 bases and the V segment lost 4 bases, leaving 5 bases of the junction unmatched. CDR1 is SGDLS and CDR2 is YYNGEE in the germline V gene. The CDR3 is 15 amino acids. Written as DNA, the CDR3 is TGTGCCAGCAGCCCCGGACAGGGGGGTACCGGGGAGCTGTTTTTT. The encoded protein is CASSPGQGGTGELFF. Supplemented by reference TRBV9 and TRBJ2-2, the full variable domain reads DSGVTQTPKHLITATGQRVTLRCSPRSGDLSVYWYQQSLDQGLQFLIQYYNGEERAKGNILERFSAQQFPDLHSELNLSSLELGDSALYFCASSPGQGGTGELFFGEGSRLTVL.

The chain uses TRBV5-1 and TRBJ2-1; the D gene is possibly TRBD1 (5 bases). The germline V and J ends were trimmed by 0 bases and 7 bases, with 14 bases remaining between them. The CDR3 runs 15 residues. In germline, CDR1 is SGHRS, CDR2 YFSETQ. CDR3 sequence reads: CASSLVTGQGNEQFF. The CDR3 coding sequence is TGCGCCAGCAGCTTGGTAACTGGACAAGGGAATGAGCAGTTCTTC.

This sequence joins TRBV5-4 and TRBJ2-7; weak D call: TRBD1 (6 bases). The CDR3 has 13 amino acids. Between the trimmed V and J ends, which lost 0 bases and 3 bases, there was a span of 7 bases. CDR1 and CDR2 from the germline V gene are SGHNT and YYREEE (reference sequence). The CDR3 loop reads CASSLGQDYEQYF. CDR3 in DNA: TGTGCCAGCAGCTTGGGACAGGACTACGAGCAGTACTTC.

The J gene is TRBJ2-5, the V gene TRBV15, with a weak D call TRBD1 (7 bases). The germline V and J ends were trimmed by 3 bases and 1 base, with 12 bases remaining between them. The CDR3 contains 15 residues. The V gene's germline CDR1 is LNHNV and CDR2 YYDKDF (reference sequence). The CDR3 DNA is TGTGCCACCAGCAGGATTCAGGGGGGCCAAGAGACCCAGTACTTC. Translating gives CATSRIQGGQETQYF.

The rearrangement links TRBV4-3 to TRBJ1-5; D uncertain. The V gene's germline CDR1 is LGHNA and CDR2 YSLEER. CDR3 length equals 14 residues. Trimming pared 4 bases from V and 6 bases from J, leaving 13 bases between. CDR3 residues: CASSPQRDRQPQHF. CDR3 sequence (DNA): TGCGCCAGCAGCCCCCAGCGGGATCGTCAGCCCCAGCATTTT.

A note on this clone: A read error may account for a junction end that differs from germline. Other DNA sequences of this sample code for an identical CDR3. J is TRBJ1-2 and V is TRBV2, with D perhaps TRBD1 (6 bases). From germline, CDR1 is SNHLY and CDR2 FYNNEI. CDR3 length equals 14 residues. CDR3 nucleotides: TGCGCCAGCAGTGGGAGTAGGGGGTTCGGGGGCTACACCTTC. It is translated as CASSGSRGFGGYTF.